The clone carrying this TCR beta chain was seen a handful of times. Its matching antigen is unknown. Germline V gene sequence: CDR1 MNHNS, CDR2 SASEGT. V lost 6 bases, J lost 6 bases, and 8 bases stayed unmatched. The length of the CDR3 is 14 residues. Using a J-beta primer mix together with a sample-barcoded 5' primer, a second PCR was run for about 7 to 12 cycles. Every single cDNA molecule received a tag from a template-switch adaptor with 12 random nucleotides. Each CDR3 protein gets one entry after TCRdb re-called the 5' RACE reads with MiXCR. The sample contains roughly 1,700,000 distinct CDR3 sequences, 28% of which appear only once. The data were taken from a study of blood T cells in healthy people across ages. Findings of the study overall: Per-million-T-cell TCR beta diversity fell roughly linearly with age.

The sample providers were healthy Caucasian people from Russia, aged roughly 6 to 95. This clonotype originated in a woman in her 30s in good health. This sequence joins TRBV6-1 and TRBJ1-1; TRBD1 matches 9 bases. The sample comprised blood. The CDR3 bases are TGTGCCAGCAGCGACAGGGGGAAAGGGGCTGAAGCTTTCTTT. Encoded protein: CASSDRGKGAEAFF.